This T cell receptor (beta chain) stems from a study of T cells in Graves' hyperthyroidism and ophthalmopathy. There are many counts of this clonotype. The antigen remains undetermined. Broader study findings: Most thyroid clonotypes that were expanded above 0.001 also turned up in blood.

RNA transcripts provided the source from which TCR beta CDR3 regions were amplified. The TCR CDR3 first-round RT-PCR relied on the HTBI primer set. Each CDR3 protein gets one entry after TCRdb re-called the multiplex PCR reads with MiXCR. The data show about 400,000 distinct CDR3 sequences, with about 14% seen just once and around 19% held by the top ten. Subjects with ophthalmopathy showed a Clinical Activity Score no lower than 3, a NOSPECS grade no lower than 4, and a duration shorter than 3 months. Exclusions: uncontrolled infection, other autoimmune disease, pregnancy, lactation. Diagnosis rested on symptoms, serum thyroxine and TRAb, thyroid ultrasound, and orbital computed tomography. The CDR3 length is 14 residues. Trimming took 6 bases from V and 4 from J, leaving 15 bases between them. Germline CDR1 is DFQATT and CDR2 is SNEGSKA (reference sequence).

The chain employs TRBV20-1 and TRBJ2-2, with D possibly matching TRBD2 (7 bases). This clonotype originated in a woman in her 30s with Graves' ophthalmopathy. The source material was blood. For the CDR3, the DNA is TGCAGTGCCTTTGGGGGGGCCGGCACCGGGGAGCTGTTTTTT. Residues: CSAFGGAGTGELFF.